These 26 T cell receptor beta chains share one sample of origin, sequenced in a study of human T cells and chemical hapten exposure (dated by TCRdb to the early 2020s). The time point label here, explained by the study, means: patch test 2, 6 weeks after DPC sensitization. The sample's treatment or condition label is to be understood as: therapeutic diphenylcyclopropenone sensitization with weekly scalp DPC. Preparation of the library involved RACE. Sequenced on a NextSeq 500. Using fastp at Q25 and MiXCR, TCRdb reprocessed the public reads and kept productive beta chains. Rows are combined by CDR3 protein, so each entry shows the most common genes and DNA. Recorded for this sample are a few hundred thousand distinct CDR3 sequences; nearly 6.5% of them occurred a single time. Clones ranked in the top ten supply around 5.8% of the sample. The sequenced sample was whole blood, obtained in connection with sensitization to the hapten diphenylcyclopropenone (DPC). All receptors derive from a young woman with alopecia areata. Some clones in this sample may be carry-over from other donors' samples.

This clonotype showed up just a few times. This chain uses TRBV28 with TRBJ2-1, with D perhaps TRBD2 (7 bases). The CDR3 is made up of 13 amino acids. Germline V CDR1 and CDR2: MDHEN, SYDVKM. The ends were cut back, 6 bases at V and 10 bases at J, with 16 bases in the middle. CDR3 sequence reads: CASRAGTRGEQFF. CDR3 bases: TGTGCCAGCAGAGCGGGGACAAGAGGGGAGCAGTTCTTC.

This sequence joins TRBV5-6 and TRBJ2-1, with 8 bases lining up with TRBD2. V dropped 0 bases and J dropped 8; count of bases not matched to a gene: 4. The CDR3 extends over 14 amino acids. Germline loops: CDR1 SGHDT, CDR2 YYEEEE. The CDR3 protein is CASSLERGLYEQFF. CDR3 DNA: TGTGCCAGCAGCTTGGAGCGGGGGCTGTATGAGCAGTTCTTC.

This clonotype occurred once. V is TRBV5-1 and J is TRBJ2-7; 8 bases match TRBD1. This CDR3 spans 15 amino acids. V lost 4 bases and J lost 0; bases outside the gene matches: 6. CDR1 and CDR2 from the germline V gene are SGHRS and YFSETQ. The CDR3 nucleotides read TGCGCCAGCAGCCTCGGACAGGGCCTCTCCTACGAGCAGTACTTC. This codes for CASSLGQGLSYEQYF. Full variable domain (outside the CDR3, taken from reference TRBV5-1 and TRBJ2-7): KAGVTQTPRYLIKTRGQQVTLSCSPISGHRSVSWYQQTPGQGLQFLFEYFSETQRNKGNFPGRFSGRQFSNSRSEMNVSTLELGDSALYLCASSLGQGLSYEQYFGPGTRLTVT.

In this sample, this clonotype turned up many times. The genes are TRBV29-1 and TRBJ1-4; D is possibly TRBD1 (5 bases). The CDR3 length is 14 residues. The V end was cut by 6 bases, the J end by 7 bases, with 18 bases between. Germline V gene lookup returns CDR1 SQVTM and CDR2 ANQGSEA. CDR3 coding DNA: TGCAGCGTCAGCCCCGGGGCGGGGTTTGAAAAACTGTTTTTT. Translating gives CSVSPGAGFEKLFF.

At least ten counts were recorded for this clonotype. The J gene is TRBJ1-4, the V gene TRBV5-1; D remains unclear. Germline V gene sequence: CDR1 SGHRS, CDR2 YFSETQ. V gave up 0 bases and J gave up 0 bases, with 6 bases separating them. This CDR3 is built from 15 residues. CDR3 amino acids: CASSLGTPTNEKLFF. CDR3 coding DNA: TGCGCCAGCAGCTTGGGCACTCCAACTAATGAAAAACTGTTTTTT.

V gene TRBV7-9 combines with J gene TRBJ2-2; no firm D call. CDR3 length: 14 residues. In germline, CDR1 is SEHNR, CDR2 FQNEAQ (reference sequence). With 1 base removed from V and 8 bases from J, the gap between germline ends came to 11 bases. CDR3 in DNA: TGTGCCAGCAGCTTAGGTGGAACCCCAGGGGAGCTGTTTTTT. Its translation is CASSLGGTPGELFF.

This clonotype was seen at least ten times. The V gene is TRBV6-1, the J gene TRBJ1-2; the D gene is possibly TRBD1 (6 bases). Germline loops: CDR1 MNHNS, CDR2 SASEGT. Trimming pared 4 bases from V and 4 bases from J, leaving 19 bases between. The CDR3 is 16 residues long. CDR3 amino acids: CASSVLAGGAGYGYTF. DNA for the CDR3: TGTGCCAGCAGTGTCCTAGCCGGGGGCGCGGGCTATGGCTACACCTTC.

The chain employs TRBV21-1 and TRBJ2-2; TRBD2, the table's D call, lacks a check against the DNA. TRBV21-1 is termed a pseudogene. The CDR3 is 16 amino acids. The CDR3 loop is CASSKVYGLNTGELFF. CDR3 nucleotide sequence: TGTGCCAGCAGCAAAGTTTACGGACTGAACACCGGGGAGCTGTTTTTT.

This clonotype was counted ten times or more. The V gene is TRBV5-1, the J gene TRBJ1-6; D is possibly TRBD1 (6 bases). The length of the CDR3 is 16 residues. CDR1 is SGHRS, CDR2 YFSETQ, per germline. V dropped 2 bases and J dropped 6 bases, with 15 bases sitting between them. CDR3 coding DNA: TGCGCCAGCAGCTTAGGGGGTCGTGGTCCTAATTCACCCCTCCACTTT. It encodes CASSLGGRGPNSPLHF.

A note on this clonotype: A much larger clone lies a single base off, so this may be a read error. CDR3 amino acids: CASSSYGVSPDTQYF. CDR3 coding DNA: TGCGCCAGCAGCTCGTACGGCGTCTCACCAGATACGCAGTATTTT. The chain couples TRBV5-1 to TRBJ2-3; D uncertain. The CDR3 runs to 15 residues. V lost 3 bases to trimming and J lost 4 bases, with 15 bases between them. CDR1 is SGHRS, CDR2 YFSETQ, per germline.

This clonotype appeared many times. Compared with germline, one end of the junction differs, possibly owing to a read error. This rearrangement joins TRBV5-1 to TRBJ2-7; possibly TRBD1 or TRBD2 for D (6 bases each). This CDR3 is 15 amino acids long. Looked up from germline, CDR1 is SGHRS and CDR2 is YFSETQ. In DNA form, the CDR3 reads TGTGCCAGCAGCTTGGGGGGCACAGGGACCTACGAGCAGTACTTC. Protein sequence: CASSLGGTGTYEQYF.

The chain carries TRBV3-1 and TRBJ2-7; unclear D gene. The CDR3 is 16 residues long. In germline, CDR1 is LGHDT, CDR2 YNNKEL (reference sequence). The V and J ends lost 0 bases and 2 bases respectively, with 14 bases between them. The CDR3 protein is CASSQDQAGQAYEQYF. The CDR3 bases are TGTGCCAGCAGCCAAGATCAGGCCGGGCAGGCCTACGAGCAGTACTTC.

Many counts were recorded for this clonotype. This likely comes from a read error, as the CDR3 has no conserved phenylalanine or tryptophan at its end. It is unclear where the CDR3 begins or ends on the DNA, so no DNA is shown, and the CDR3 is as TCRdb lists it. V gene TRBV27 combines with J gene TRBJ1-6; the DNA was not used to check the table's D call, TRBD1. Germline assignment: CDR1 MNHEY and CDR2 SMNVEV (reference sequence). The CDR3 has 11 residues if both end residues are counted. CDR3 in amino acids: CASSPRPHSNG.

This clonotype was recorded many times. This sequence joins TRBV12-3 or TRBV12-4 and TRBJ1-2; D unresolved. The CDR3 runs to 14 residues. The V and J ends lost 3 bases and 5 bases respectively, with 13 bases between them. The CDR3 region has the DNA TGTGCCAGCAGTTTCACCATCTCAACTTATGGCTACACCTTC. Its translation is CASSFTISTYGYTF.

This clonotype has only a few counts. The V call is TRBV20-1, the J call TRBJ2-2, with 10 bases that match TRBD1. Germline V gives CDR1 DFQATT, CDR2 SNEGSKA (reference sequence). This CDR3 region has 14 residues. V trimming: 6 bases; J trimming: 3 bases; junction bases outside the gene matches: 4. The CDR3 DNA reads as TGCAGTGCCCCCGGGACAGGGGACACCGGGGAGCTGTTTTTT. It yields the protein CSAPGTGDTGELFF.

In its sample, this clonotype was seen many times. This chain connects TRBV6-5 to TRBJ1-3; D is ambiguous. The length of the CDR3 is 15 residues. In germline, CDR1 is MNHEY, CDR2 SVGAGI. The V end was cut by 4 bases, the J end by 4 bases, with 14 bases between. The CDR3 region has the DNA TGTGCCAGCAGTTTGTCCGGGATGATAGGAAACACCATATATTTT. Residues: CASSLSGMIGNTIYF.

This clonotype was counted at least ten times. This chain joins TRBV5-6 and TRBJ1-2; D is perhaps TRBD1 (6 bases). CDR3 length: 14 residues. Per germline, CDR1 SGHDT and CDR2 YYEEEE. V lost 0 bases, J lost 10 bases, and 16 bases lay in between. This chain's CDR3 is CASSLVIGQQDYTF. CDR3 DNA sequence: TGTGCCAGCAGCTTGGTCATTGGACAGCAAGACTACACCTTC.

This clonotype was counted at least ten times. The V call is TRBV4-3, the J call TRBJ1-1; 9 bases fit TRBD1. V shed 0 bases, J shed 11 bases, and the junction held 4 bases outside the gene matches. The CDR3 is 13 residues long. Germline V gene sequence: CDR1 LGHNA, CDR2 YSLEER. The CDR3 nucleotides read TGCGCCAGCAGCCAAGATGGGACAGGGAGGGCTTTCTTT. Its translation: CASSQDGTGRAFF.

The sample holds many counts of this clonotype. This sequence joins TRBV12-3 or TRBV12-4 and TRBJ2-3; D may correspond to TRBD1 or TRBD2 (6 bases each). The CDR3 loop spans 17 amino acids. V was trimmed by 10 bases and J by 1 base, leaving 24 bases between them. The CDR3 spells CANLLPGAGKCTDTQYF. In DNA, the CDR3 is TGTGCCAACCTTTTACCGGGGGCGGGCAAATGCACAGATACGCAGTATTTT.

This clonotype has only one observation. The gene calls are TRBV5-6 and TRBJ2-7, with D maybe TRBD2 (5 bases). Looked up from germline, CDR1 is SGHDT and CDR2 is YYEEEE. This CDR3 contains 16 residues. Trimming left V 4 bases short and J 4 bases short, with 21 bases between. The CDR3 DNA follows: TGTGCCAGCAGCCCGGCCCTTTCTACTCCGGGGTACGAGCAGTACTTC. It is translated as CASSPALSTPGYEQYF.

This clonotype was observed at least ten times. This chain uses TRBV6-5 with TRBJ1-1; D ambiguous. The CDR3 has 12 amino acids. Germline loops: CDR1 MNHEY, CDR2 SVGAGI. V lost 7 bases and J lost 5, with 11 bases in between. Here the CDR3 DNA reads TGTGCCAGCACCCGCTCCGTGACTGAAGCTTTCTTT. This gives the protein CASTRSVTEAFF.

The J gene is TRBJ2-2, the V gene TRBV9; D perhaps matches TRBD2 (6 bases). The CDR3 has 16 amino acids. Germline lookup yields CDR1 SGDLS and CDR2 YYNGEE. The V end was cut by 0 bases, the J end by 1 base, with 10 bases between. The CDR3 region is CASSVVPSVNTGELFF. The CDR3 bases are TGTGCCAGCAGCGTAGTTCCTAGCGTGAACACCGGGGAGCTGTTTTTT. Drawing the rest from reference TRBV9 and TRBJ2-2, the complete variable domain is DSGVTQTPKHLITATGQRVTLRCSPRSGDLSVYWYQQSLDQGLQFLIQYYNGEERAKGNILERFSAQQFPDLHSELNLSSLELGDSALYFCASSVVPSVNTGELFFGEGSRLTVL.

This clonotype was recorded many times. This chain uses TRBV9 with TRBJ1-1, with D hard to call. CDR3 length equals 14 residues. Germline V gene data show CDR1 as SGDLS and CDR2 as YYNGEE. Trimming pared 2 bases from V and 1 base from J, leaving 9 bases between. CDR3 nucleotides: TGTGCCAGCAGCGTTACGGACGCGAACACTGAAGCTTTCTTT. Translation gives CASSVTDANTEAFF.

This clonotype was seen many times. J is TRBJ2-3 and V is TRBV28, with D perhaps TRBD2 (5 bases). The V gene's germline CDR1 is MDHEN and CDR2 SYDVKM. The CDR3 is made up of 15 amino acids. Trimming stripped 6 bases from V and 0 bases from J, with 13 bases between. The CDR3 nucleotides are TGTGCCAGCAGGAGACTACCCACTAGCACAGATACGCAGTATTTT. Translating it yields CASRRLPTSTDTQYF.

The chain is built from TRBV7-2 and TRBJ2-3; 7 positions agree with TRBD1. The V gene end was trimmed by 5 bases and the J gene end by 0 bases; junction bases not matched to a gene: 17. Germline CDR1 reads SGHTA; CDR2 reads FQGNSA. The CDR3 extends over 19 amino acids. Here the CDR3 reads CASSRRDSGITSSTDTQYF. In DNA, the CDR3 is TGTGCCAGCAGCCGCCGGGACAGCGGAATTACCTCTAGCACAGATACGCAGTATTTT.

This clonotype was counted many times. The genes are TRBV7-6 and TRBJ1-6, with D possibly TRBD1 on 6 matching bases. CDR1 is SGHVS, CDR2 FNYEAQ, per germline. V gave up 1 base and J gave up 8 bases, with 15 bases separating them. CDR3 size: 16 residues. CDR3 sequence: CASSLVADRAYSPLHF. CDR3 DNA sequence: TGTGCCAGCAGCTTAGTAGCGGACAGAGCTTATTCACCCCTCCACTTT.